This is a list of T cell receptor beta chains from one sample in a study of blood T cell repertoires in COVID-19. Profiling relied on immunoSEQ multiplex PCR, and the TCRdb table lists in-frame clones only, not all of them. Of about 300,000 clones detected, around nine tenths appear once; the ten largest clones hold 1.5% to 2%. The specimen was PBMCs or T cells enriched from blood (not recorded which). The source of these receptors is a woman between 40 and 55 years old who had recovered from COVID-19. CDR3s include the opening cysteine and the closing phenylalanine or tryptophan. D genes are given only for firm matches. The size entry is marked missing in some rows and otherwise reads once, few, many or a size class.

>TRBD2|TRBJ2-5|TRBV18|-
CASSPPSRGAGYQETQYF
TGTGCCAGCTCACCACCTTCGAGGGGAGCGGGGTACCAAGAGACCCAGTACTTC
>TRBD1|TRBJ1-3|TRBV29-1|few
CSVERDRSRSGNTIYF
TGCAGCGTTGAAAGGGACAGGAGCCGCTCTGGAAACACCATATATTTT
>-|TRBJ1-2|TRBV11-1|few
CASSPRLQADGYTF
TGTGCCAGCAGCCCCCGGCTACAGGCGGATGGCTACACCTTC
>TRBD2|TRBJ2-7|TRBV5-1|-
CASSYDATTSGDSYEQYF
TGCGCCAGCAGCTACGACGCCACTACTAGCGGGGATTCCTACGAGCAGTACTTC
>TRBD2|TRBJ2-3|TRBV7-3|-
CASSLMVSGGADTQYF
TGTGCCAGCAGCTTAATGGTTAGCGGGGGGGCAGATACGCAGTATTTT
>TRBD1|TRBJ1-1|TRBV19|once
CASSGRTGRAFF
TGTGCCAGTAGTGGGCGGACAGGGCGCGCTTTCTTT
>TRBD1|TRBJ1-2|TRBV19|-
CASSIGPGGLGYTF
TGTGCCAGTAGTATCGGGCCAGGGGGTTTGGGCTACACCTTC
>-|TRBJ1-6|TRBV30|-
CAWSVYSVNSPLHF
TGTGCCTGGAGTGTATACTCGGTCAATTCACCCCTCCACTTT
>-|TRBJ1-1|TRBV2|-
CASTLARTEAFF
TGTGCCAGCACCCTGGCCCGCACTGAAGCTTTCTTT
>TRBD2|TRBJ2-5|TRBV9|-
CASSVGTSGAEFQETQYF
TGTGCCAGCAGCGTCGGGACTAGCGGGGCAGAGTTCCAAGAGACCCAGTACTTC
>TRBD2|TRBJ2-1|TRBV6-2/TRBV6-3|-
CASSYTRLAGGPGNEQFF
TGTGCCAGCAGTTACACTCGGCTAGCGGGAGGGCCTGGGAATGAGCAGTTCTTC
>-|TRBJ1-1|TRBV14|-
CASSLVRGTEAFF
TGTGCCAGCAGCCTAGTTCGGGGCACTGAAGCTTTCTTT
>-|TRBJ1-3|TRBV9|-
CASSVAGQSSGNTIYF
TGTGCCAGCAGCGTAGCCGGACAGAGCTCTGGAAACACCATATATTTT
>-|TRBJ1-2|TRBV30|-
CAWSSAGYGYTF
TGTGCCTGGAGTTCCGCGGGCTATGGCTACACCTTC
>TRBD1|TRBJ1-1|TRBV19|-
CASRSTGGPNTEAFF
TGTGCCAGTAGGAGCACAGGGGGACCGAACACTGAAGCTTTCTTT
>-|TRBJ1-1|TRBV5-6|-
CASSPGDRVNTEAFF
TGTGCCAGCAGCCCAGGGGATAGGGTGAACACTGAAGCTTTCTTT
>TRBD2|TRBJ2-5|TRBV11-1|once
CASSPGLAGSQETQYF
TGTGCCAGCAGCCCTGGACTAGCGGGGTCCCAAGAGACCCAGTACTTC
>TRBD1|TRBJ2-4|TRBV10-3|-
CAISESGQGEDIQYF
TGTGCCATCAGTGAGTCCGGACAGGGGGAGGACATTCAGTACTTC
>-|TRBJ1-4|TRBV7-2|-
CASSFSRENEKLFF
TGTGCCAGCAGCTTTTCCCGAGAGAATGAAAAACTGTTTTTT
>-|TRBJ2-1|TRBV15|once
CAASITGSYNEQFF
TGTGCCGCCAGCATCACGGGATCCTACAATGAGCAGTTCTTC
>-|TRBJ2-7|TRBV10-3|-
CAISESYGQSYEQYF
TGTGCCATCAGTGAGTCGTATGGGCAGAGCTACGAGCAGTACTTC
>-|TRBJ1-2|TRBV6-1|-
CASSEALFREVGYTF
TGTGCCAGCAGTGAAGCGCTATTCAGGGAGGTTGGCTACACCTTC
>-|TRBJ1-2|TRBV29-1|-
CSVEDRGYYGYTF
TGCAGCGTTGAAGATCGGGGGTACTATGGCTACACCTTC
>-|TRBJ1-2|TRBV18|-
CASSTTLTGDYGYTF
TGTGCCAGCTCAACCACCTTAACAGGTGACTATGGCTACACCTTC
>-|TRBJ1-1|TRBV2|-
CASRPRQDFTEAFF
TGTGCCAGCAGGCCACGACAGGATTTTACTGAAGCTTTCTTT
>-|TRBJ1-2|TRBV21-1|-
CAGINRPRGRDTTF
TGTGCCGGGATCAACAGGCCCAGGGGGCGAGATACCACCTTC
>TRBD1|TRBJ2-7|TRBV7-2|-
CASSLGRPGGYEQYF
TGTGCCAGCAGCTTAGGTCGTCCAGGGGGCTACGAGCAGTACTTC
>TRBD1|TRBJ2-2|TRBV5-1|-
CASSPGTGGSSTGELFF
TGCGCCAGCAGCCCTGGGACAGGAGGTTCGTCTACCGGGGAGCTGTTTTTT
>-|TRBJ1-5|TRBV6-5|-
CASQQGGDQPQHF
TGTGCCAGCCAACAGGGCGGCGATCAGCCCCAGCATTTT
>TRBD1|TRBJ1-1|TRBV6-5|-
CASSYYGTGNTEAFF
TGTGCCAGCAGTTATTACGGGACAGGGAACACTGAAGCTTTCTTT
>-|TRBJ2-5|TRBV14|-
CASSRNLDSQETQYF
TGTGCCAGCAGCCGGAACCTCGACAGCCAAGAGACCCAGTACTTC
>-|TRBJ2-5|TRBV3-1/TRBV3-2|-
CASSSGTLVETQYF
TGTGCCAGCAGCTCTGGGACACTAGTCGAGACCCAGTACTTC
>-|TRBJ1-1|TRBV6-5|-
CASRADTVNTEAFF
TGTGCCAGCAGAGCTGACACGGTCAACACTGAAGCTTTCTTT
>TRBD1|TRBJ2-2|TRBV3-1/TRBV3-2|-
CASSRGTENTGELFF
TGTGCCAGCAGCCGAGGGACAGAGAACACCGGGGAGCTGTTTTTT
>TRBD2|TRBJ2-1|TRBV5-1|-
CASRRTLAGGANEQFF
TGCGCCAGCCGACGAACCCTAGCGGGGGGTGCGAATGAGCAGTTCTTC
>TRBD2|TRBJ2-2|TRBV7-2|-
CASGTYPGLAGDGELFF
TGTGCCAGTGGGACCTATCCGGGACTAGCGGGAGATGGGGAGCTGTTTTTT
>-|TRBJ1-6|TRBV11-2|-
CASSPAGRYSPLHF
TGTGCCAGCAGCCCCGCAGGGAGGTATTCACCCCTCCACTTT
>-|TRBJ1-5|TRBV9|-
CASSETPSQPQHF
TGTGCCAGCAGCGAGACACCCTCCCAGCCCCAGCATTTT
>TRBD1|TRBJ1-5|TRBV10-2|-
CASRTGGSNQPQHF
TGCGCCAGCAGGACAGGGGGAAGCAATCAGCCCCAGCATTTT
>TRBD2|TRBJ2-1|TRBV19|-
CASSIGTSLTEQFF
TGTGCCAGTAGTATTGGGACTAGTTTGACTGAGCAGTTCTTC
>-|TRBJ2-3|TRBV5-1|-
CASNSGLFGDTQYF
TGCGCCAGCAATTCAGGCCTGTTTGGAGATACGCAGTATTTT
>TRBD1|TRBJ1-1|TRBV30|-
CAWSAGGLAFF
TGTGCCTGGAGTGCAGGGGGTCTGGCTTTCTTT
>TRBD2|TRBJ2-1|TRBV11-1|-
CASSLARGGPTNEQFF
TGTGCCAGCAGCTTAGCCCGCGGGGGACCTACCAATGAGCAGTTCTTC
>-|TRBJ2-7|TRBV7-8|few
CASSLAPQGLGQYF
TGTGCCAGCAGCTTAGCACCCCAGGGTTTGGGGCAGTACTTC
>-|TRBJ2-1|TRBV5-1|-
CASSPERHHNEQFF
TGCGCCAGCAGCCCGGAAAGACATCACAATGAGCAGTTCTTC
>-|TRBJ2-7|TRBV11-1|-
CASSLESGFSYEQYF
TGTGCCAGCAGCTTGGAGAGCGGGTTCTCCTACGAGCAGTACTTC
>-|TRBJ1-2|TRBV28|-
CASSLFDGYTF
TGTGCCAGCAGTTTATTCGATGGCTACACCTTC
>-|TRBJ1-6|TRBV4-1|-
CASSQEKAVGSPLHF
TGCGCCAGCAGCCAAGAGAAAGCGGTGGGGTCACCCCTCCACTTT
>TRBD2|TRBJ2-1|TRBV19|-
CASSRLAGAQEQFF
TGTGCCAGTAGTAGGCTAGCGGGGGCACAGGAGCAGTTCTTC
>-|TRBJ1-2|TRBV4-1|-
CASSQTQGGFTSYGYTF
TGCGCCAGCAGCCAAACACAAGGGGGTTTCACATCTTATGGCTACACCTTC
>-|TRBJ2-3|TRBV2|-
CASSEDTGPTDTQYF
TGTGCCAGCAGTGAAGATACAGGACCCACAGATACGCAGTATTTT